The next 27 T cell receptor beta chains were all read from a single sample in a study of T cell repertoires in cytomegalovirus infection. TCRdb fed the reads into MiXCR, producing one record per CDR3 protein. This table holds around 440,000 distinct CDR3 sequences, about 11% found once. The sequenced sample was PBMCs. The receptors were sampled from a human donor in good health (CMV status not recorded). Some clones in this sample may be carry-over from other donors' samples.

This clonotype was counted many times. The chain carries TRBV5-1 and TRBJ1-1, with a tentative D call TRBD1 (5 bases). Germline V lookup: CDR1 SGHRS, CDR2 YFSETQ. Trimming cost V 5 bases and J 1 base, with 6 bases left between them. The CDR3 spans 12 residues. CDR3 sequence: CASRQANTEAFF. The CDR3, as DNA: TGCGCCAGCAGACAGGCGAACACTGAAGCTTTCTTT.

This clonotype was counted at least ten times. The chain employs TRBV2 and TRBJ2-1, with 9 bases fitting TRBD2. The CDR3 is 17 residues long. V shed 6 bases and J 6 bases; nucleotides not matched to a gene: 15. Germline CDR1 reads SNHLY; CDR2 reads FYNNEI. The CDR3 loop is CASSDLKGTSSINEQFF. CDR3 in DNA: TGTGCCAGCAGCGATCTTAAAGGGACTAGCAGCATCAATGAGCAGTTCTTC.

Comments on this clonotype: A much larger clone is a single base away; this may be a read error. This rearrangement joins TRBV10-3 to TRBJ1-6, with D unclear. This CDR3 has 12 residues. Germline V gives CDR1 ENHRY, CDR2 SYGVKD. Written as DNA, the CDR3 is TGTGCCATCAGGACCAGTAATTCACCCTTCCACTTT. Amino acids: CAIRTSNSPFHF.

To note about this clonotype: Given a much more abundant clone one base away, this may be a read error. The rearrangement uses TRBV11-2 and TRBJ2-3; D is possibly TRBD2 (6 bases). The germline gives CDR1 SGHAT, CDR2 FQNNGV. The CDR3 covers 18 residues. The CDR3 here is CASSPYRGTLTSTDTRYF. CDR3 nucleotide sequence: TGTGCCAGCAGCCCCTACCGGGGGACTTTGACAAGCACAGATACGCGGTATTTT.

This clonotype has ten or more counts. The rearrangement joins TRBV4-1 to TRBJ2-1, with D possibly TRBD2 on 5 matching bases. Germline CDR1 is MGHRA and CDR2 is YSYEKL. The CDR3 is 13 residues long. V gave up 1 base and J gave up 11 bases, with 12 bases separating them. CDR3 DNA: TGCGCCAGCAGCCAAGCGGTCGAGGGCCAGCAGTTCTTC. Residues: CASSQAVEGQQFF.

V and J are TRBV10-3 and TRBJ1-2; D unclear. The CDR3 totals 15 residues. Germline CDR1 ENHRY, CDR2 SYGVKD. Trimming took off 0 bases at V and 8 bases at J, with 16 bases between the two ends. In DNA, the CDR3 is TGTGCCATCAGTGAGTCGCGCGCAAGGCAAGAAGGCTACACCTTC. This gives the protein CAISESRARQEGYTF.

Ten or more counts support this clonotype. The chain links TRBV9 to TRBJ2-3; TRBD2 agrees at 8 bases. V dropped 4 bases and J dropped 0; count of bases not matched to a gene: 7. This CDR3 comprises 16 residues. Germline V gives CDR1 SGDLS, CDR2 YYNGEE. The CDR3: CASSPGTSSSTDTQYF. The CDR3 region has the DNA TGTGCCAGCAGCCCCGGGACTAGTTCTAGCACAGATACGCAGTATTTT.

The chain couples TRBV29-1 to TRBJ2-3; D remains unclear. Trimming cost V 7 bases and J 6 bases, with 14 bases left between them. The length of the CDR3 is 12 residues. From germline, CDR1 is SQVTM and CDR2 ANQGSEA. CDR3 nucleotide sequence: TGCAGCGCCTCCGGCCAAATTGATACGCAGTATTTT. Translation gives CSASGQIDTQYF.

This clonotype has only a few counts. This sequence joins TRBV29-1 and TRBJ2-7; D is uncertain. V was pared by 4 bases and J by 1 base, with 8 bases between. Germline loops: CDR1 SQVTM, CDR2 ANQGSEA. The CDR3 extends over 12 amino acids. The CDR3 DNA reads as TGCAGCGTTGTAGCCGAATCCTACGAGCAGTACTTC. It yields the protein CSVVAESYEQYF.

The table lists this clonotype with many counts. The V and J genes are TRBV7-2 and TRBJ2-7, with TRBD1 matching over 9 bases. Unmatched junction bases numbered 5, after V lost 5 bases and J lost 6 bases. Germline CDR1 and CDR2: SGHTA and FQGNSA. The CDR3 is 13 residues long. Written as DNA, the CDR3 is TGTGCCAGCAGCCCCGGACAGGGGTTCGAGCAGTACTTC. Its translation is CASSPGQGFEQYF.

The CDR3 spells CASSQGEGVAGGDTQYF. CDR3 DNA sequence: TGTGCCAGCAGCCAAGGGGAAGGGGTAGCGGGAGGGGATACGCAGTATTTT. The chain joins TRBV4-2 to TRBJ2-3; 11 nucleotides align to TRBD2. The CDR3 runs 17 residues. Germline CDR1 and CDR2: LGHNA and YNFKEQ. Unmatched junction bases numbered 9, after V lost 1 base and J lost 6 bases.

This clonotype is judged medium-sized. V gene TRBV18 combines with J gene TRBJ1-2; 10 nucleotides agree with TRBD1. Germline V gene lookup returns CDR1 KGHSH and CDR2 LQKENI. The V gene end was trimmed by 3 bases and the J gene end by 8 bases; junction bases not matched to a gene: 6. This CDR3 contains 14 residues. CDR3: CASSPGQGHRGYTF. CDR3 nucleotides: TGTGCCAGCTCACCGGGACAGGGGCACCGGGGCTACACCTTC.

This clonotype showed up many times. This chain joins TRBV7-2 and TRBJ2-1, with 10 bases lining up with TRBD2. Germline V gives CDR1 SGHTA, CDR2 FQGNSA. This CDR3 spans 16 amino acids. Trimming removed 10 bases from V and 6 bases from J; junction bases left unmatched: 15. The CDR3 DNA sequence: TGTGCCACCAGGATAGCGGGAGGATCCGGAGGCAATGAGCAGTTCTTC. Protein product: CATRIAGGSGGNEQFF.

DNA for the CDR3: TGTGCCAGCAGCGTATTCATCGGGGAGCTGTTTTTT. Its protein is CASSVFIGELFF. The V and J genes are TRBV9 and TRBJ2-2; D not resolved. Trimming left V 1 base short and J 7 bases short, with 5 bases between. Germline-derived CDR1 and CDR2 are SGDLS and YYNGEE. The CDR3 is made up of 12 amino acids.

The V gene is TRBV10-3, the J gene TRBJ1-2, with no clear D. The CDR3 loop spans 14 amino acids. Germline CDR1 and CDR2: ENHRY and SYGVKD. V dropped 4 bases and J dropped 4 bases, with 13 bases sitting between them. CDR3 nucleotides: TGTGCCATCAGTGTTGGGCAGGAGATCTATGGCTACACCTTC. It codes for CAISVGQEIYGYTF.

The V gene is TRBV10-3, the J gene TRBJ2-5; D not resolved. With 8 bases removed from V and 0 bases from J, the gap between germline ends came to 7 bases. This CDR3 spans 12 amino acids. Germline lookup yields CDR1 ENHRY and CDR2 SYGVKD. The CDR3 DNA follows: TGTGCCATCGGGGTGTACCAAGAGACCCAGTACTTC. Amino acids: CAIGVYQETQYF.

The V call is TRBV25-1, the J call TRBJ2-7; possible D gene TRBD2, 5 bases. CDR1 is MGHDK and CDR2 is SYGVNS in the germline V gene. V lost 4 bases to trimming and J lost 2 bases, with 9 bases between them. There are 13 residues in the CDR3. CDR3 sequence reads: CASSVPGTYEQYF. The CDR3 DNA is TGTGCCAGCAGTGTTCCGGGGACCTACGAGCAGTACTTC.

The table lists this clonotype with many counts. The chain joins TRBV2 to TRBJ2-1; the D is unclear. The CDR3 is 17 amino acids. Per germline, CDR1 SNHLY and CDR2 FYNNEI. Between the trimmed V and J ends, which lost 4 bases and 5 bases, there was a span of 21 bases. CDR3 in amino acids: CASSARHTARLNNEQFF. CDR3 nucleotide sequence: TGTGCCAGCAGTGCCCGTCATACAGCCCGACTTAACAATGAGCAGTTCTTC.

The chain joins TRBV19 to TRBJ1-1; 12 nucleotides line up with TRBD1. V lost 8 bases, J lost 4 bases, and 8 bases stayed unmatched. Germline CDR1 is LNHDA and CDR2 is SQIVND (reference sequence). The CDR3 runs to 15 residues. CDR3 DNA: TGTGCCAGTGGATTTGGGACAGGGGGCCTCACTGAAGCTTTCTTT. It encodes CASGFGTGGLTEAFF.

To note about this clonotype: Given a much more abundant clone one base away, this may be a read error. The CDR3 nucleotides read TGTGCCAGCAGCCCCGAGACAGGGCCTAATTCACCCCTCCACTTT. This codes for CASSPETGPNSPLHF. This sequence joins TRBV7-9 and TRBJ1-6, with 7 bases that match TRBD1. The CDR3 runs 15 residues. Per germline, CDR1 SEHNR and CDR2 FQNEAQ (reference sequence). The V and J ends lost 5 bases and 6 bases, in that order; junction bases with no gene match: 7.

In its sample, this clonotype was seen a few times. The chain recombines TRBV28 with TRBJ1-4, with TRBD1 as a possible D gene (6 bases). Trimming took 3 bases from V and 7 from J, leaving 15 bases between them. The CDR3 is 15 residues long. From germline, CDR1 is MDHEN and CDR2 SYDVKM. CDR3 amino acids: CASSFRSGGGEKLFF. The CDR3 region has the DNA TGTGCCAGCAGTTTTAGGTCGGGGGGCGGTGAAAAACTGTTTTTT.

The table lists this clonotype with many counts. In nucleotides, the CDR3 is TGTGCTAGTGGTTTGGATACAGGGACCCAGTACTTC. Translated: CASGLDTGTQYF. The chain combines TRBV12-5 with TRBJ2-5, with D possibly matching TRBD1 (5 bases). CDR1 LGHNT and CDR2 FRNRAP come from the germline V gene. This CDR3 is built from 12 residues. Trimming pared 1 base from V and 7 bases from J, leaving 7 bases between.

This clonotype was observed a few times. The chain carries TRBV20-1 and TRBJ2-1; 12 bases fit TRBD1. Per germline, CDR1 DFQATT and CDR2 SNEGSKA (reference sequence). The V segment lost 3 bases and the J segment 6 bases; nucleotides outside the gene matches: 12. The CDR3 is 17 residues long. The CDR3 region is CSASPRDRGRVGNEQFF. CDR3 in DNA: TGCAGTGCTAGCCCCCGGGACAGGGGGCGGGTGGGCAATGAGCAGTTCTTC.

The chain links TRBV27 to TRBJ2-1, with D uncertain. The germline V and J ends were trimmed by 5 bases and 4 bases, with 9 bases remaining between them. The CDR3 is 13 amino acids. Germline CDR1 MNHEY, CDR2 SMNVEV (reference sequence). CDR3: CASSTDHYNEQFF. CDR3 bases: TGTGCCAGCAGTACGGACCATTACAATGAGCAGTTCTTC.

CDR3 nucleotide sequence: TGCAGTGCTAGAGTCGGCGGAGGAGCGGGAGTACGCAATGAGCAGTTCTTC. Translating gives CSARVGGGAGVRNEQFF. This chain joins TRBV20-1 and TRBJ2-1, with 8 bases identical to TRBD2. CDR3 size: 17 residues. Trimming cost V 1 base and J 6 bases; bases outside gene matches: 14. CDR1 is DFQATT and CDR2 is SNEGSKA in the germline V gene (reference sequence).

This clonotype has ten or more counts. The rearrangement uses TRBV20-1 and TRBJ2-3; D is perhaps TRBD2 (5 bases). Germline CDR1 reads DFQATT; CDR2 reads SNEGSKA (reference sequence). V was trimmed by 5 bases and J by 0 bases, leaving 12 bases between them. This CDR3 is built from 14 residues. The CDR3 region has the DNA TGCAGTGCTGCCCCAGCGGCTAGCACAGATACGCAGTATTTT. Protein: CSAAPAASTDTQYF.

In its sample, this clonotype was seen once. The chain joins TRBV10-3 to TRBJ1-3; 7 nucleotides align to TRBD1. Germline loops: CDR1 ENHRY, CDR2 SYGVKD. With V trimmed by 7 bases and J by 2 bases, 14 bases remained unmatched. The CDR3 has 17 residues. The CDR3 bases are TGTGCCATCAAGAAGGTCCGAGGGGGCAGAACTGGAAACACCATATATTTT. Its translation: CAIKKVRGGRTGNTIYF.